Listed below are T cell receptor beta chains from one sample, sequenced in a study of T-cell memory formation after mild COVID-19. TCRdb called the 5' RACE reads again in MiXCR, with one record for every CDR3 protein. This table holds about 250,000 distinct CDR3 sequences, 15% to 17% found once. Sequenced material: PBMCs or a T cell subset sorted from them (not recorded which). These receptors were obtained from an adult woman who had mild COVID-19 (a few samples of this study predate the infection). Cell type and time point are not known. Each CDR3 is given with its conserved first and last residue. Fields, in order: V gene, J gene, clone size, D gene, CDR3 protein, CDR3 DNA. D genes are given only for firm matches. Clone size appears in some rows only: once, few, many, or a class for an expanded clone.

V gene: TRBV9; J gene: TRBJ1-4; clone size: .; D gene: TRBD1; CDR3 protein: CASSPSGQSNEKLFF; CDR3 DNA: TGTGCCAGCAGCCCCTCGGGACAGTCTAATGAAAAACTGTTTTTT
V gene: TRBV5-5; J gene: TRBJ2-7; clone size: few; D gene: TRBD2; CDR3 protein: CASSYLLGTSGSYEQYF; CDR3 DNA: TGTGCCAGCAGCTATCTTCTTGGGACTAGCGGGAGTTACGAGCAGTACTTC
V gene: TRBV5-5; J gene: TRBJ2-2; clone size: few; D gene: .; CDR3 protein: CASSLVPGELFF; CDR3 DNA: TGTGCCAGCAGCTTGGTTCCCGGGGAGCTGTTTTTT
V gene: TRBV6-2/TRBV6-3; J gene: TRBJ1-5; clone size: few; D gene: .; CDR3 protein: CASSYEGGGNQPQHF; CDR3 DNA: TGTGCCAGCAGTTACGAAGGTGGGGGGAATCAGCCCCAGCATTTT
V gene: TRBV20-1; J gene: TRBJ2-1; clone size: .; D gene: .; CDR3 protein: CSARAPRLGQYEQFF; CDR3 DNA: TGCAGTGCTAGAGCCCCCCGACTAGGCCAATATGAGCAGTTCTTC
V gene: TRBV4-2; J gene: TRBJ1-1; clone size: .; D gene: .; CDR3 protein: CASSQEAGFF; CDR3 DNA: TGTGCCAGCAGCCAAGAAGCCGGGTTTTTT
V gene: TRBV12-3/TRBV12-4; J gene: TRBJ2-1; clone size: many; D gene: .; CDR3 protein: CASRVGDEQFF; CDR3 DNA: TGTGCCAGCAGGGTAGGGGATGAGCAGTTCTTC
V gene: TRBV20-1; J gene: TRBJ1-2; clone size: few; D gene: .; CDR3 protein: CSAPLTPGVYGYTF; CDR3 DNA: TGCAGTGCGCCCCTCACCCCGGGCGTCTATGGCTACACCTTC
V gene: TRBV30; J gene: TRBJ1-2; clone size: once; D gene: .; CDR3 protein: CAWSLGYGYTF; CDR3 DNA: TGTGCCTGGAGTTTGGGCTATGGCTACACCTTC
V gene: TRBV7-9; J gene: TRBJ1-2; clone size: .; D gene: .; CDR3 protein: CASSLHNVGNYGYTF; CDR3 DNA: TGTGCCAGCAGCTTGCATAACGTGGGTAACTATGGCTACACCTTC
V gene: TRBV6-1; J gene: TRBJ2-3; clone size: few; D gene: .; CDR3 protein: CASSHRGQGQGATDTQYF; CDR3 DNA: TGTGCCAGCAGTCATCGTGGCCAGGGCCAGGGTGCCACAGATACGCAGTATTTT
V gene: TRBV4-2; J gene: TRBJ2-7; clone size: .; D gene: TRBD2; CDR3 protein: CASSQDTSGTSYEQYF; CDR3 DNA: TGTGCCAGCAGCCAAGATACCAGCGGGACTTCCTACGAGCAGTACTTC
V gene: TRBV5-1; J gene: TRBJ2-7; clone size: .; D gene: TRBD1; CDR3 protein: CASSLASGTGASYEQYF; CDR3 DNA: TGCGCCAGCAGCTTGGCCTCCGGGACAGGGGCCTCCTACGAGCAGTACTTC
V gene: TRBV6-4; J gene: TRBJ2-3; clone size: .; D gene: TRBD1; CDR3 protein: CASKGQSTDTQYF; CDR3 DNA: TGTGCCAGCAAGGGACAGAGCACAGATACGCAGTATTTT
V gene: TRBV12-3/TRBV12-4; J gene: TRBJ2-2; clone size: few; D gene: .; CDR3 protein: CASSLRITGTGELFF; CDR3 DNA: TGTGCCAGCAGTTTAAGAATCACGGGTACCGGGGAGCTGTTTTTT
V gene: TRBV29-1; J gene: TRBJ2-3; clone size: few; D gene: .; CDR3 protein: CSVAPSTDTQYF; CDR3 DNA: TGCAGCGTTGCCCCTAGCACAGATACGCAGTATTTT
V gene: TRBV4-2; J gene: TRBJ1-6; clone size: .; D gene: TRBD1; CDR3 protein: CASSRDRGDSPLHF; CDR3 DNA: TGTGCCAGCAGCCGGGACAGGGGTGATTCACCCCTCCACTTT
V gene: TRBV9; J gene: TRBJ2-5; clone size: .; D gene: TRBD2; CDR3 protein: CASSAGAGGPETQYF; CDR3 DNA: TGTGCCAGCAGCGCCGGAGCGGGGGGGCCGGAGACCCAGTACTTC
V gene: TRBV29-1; J gene: TRBJ1-1; clone size: few; D gene: .; CDR3 protein: CSVPFGRNTEAFF; CDR3 DNA: TGCAGCGTCCCTTTCGGGCGGAACACTGAAGCTTTCTTT
V gene: TRBV15; J gene: TRBJ2-5; clone size: few; D gene: .; CDR3 protein: CATSRVRSKGETQYF; CDR3 DNA: TGTGCCACCAGCAGAGTCAGATCTAAGGGAGAGACCCAGTACTTC
V gene: TRBV6-2/TRBV6-3; J gene: TRBJ2-1; clone size: .; D gene: TRBD2; CDR3 protein: CASKGGALSSYNEQFF; CDR3 DNA: TGTGCCAGCAAGGGAGGGGCCCTAAGCTCCTACAATGAGCAGTTCTTC
V gene: TRBV7-9; J gene: TRBJ2-2; clone size: .; D gene: .; CDR3 protein: CASSLHGGYTGELFF; CDR3 DNA: TGTGCCAGCAGTCTACACGGCGGCTACACCGGGGAGCTGTTTTTT
V gene: TRBV7-9; J gene: TRBJ1-2; clone size: few; D gene: .; CDR3 protein: CASSLGEQVNRYTF; CDR3 DNA: TGTGCCAGCAGCTTAGGGGAACAGGTCAATCGCTACACCTTC
V gene: TRBV7-9; J gene: TRBJ1-5; clone size: few; D gene: TRBD1; CDR3 protein: CASSLYGDRGDQPQHF; CDR3 DNA: TGTGCCAGCAGCTTATACGGCGACAGGGGTGATCAGCCCCAGCATTTT
V gene: TRBV12-3/TRBV12-4; J gene: TRBJ2-1; clone size: many; D gene: .; CDR3 protein: CASSLRGGGTYNEQFF; CDR3 DNA: TGTGCCAGCAGTTTAAGAGGAGGGGGGACGTACAATGAGCAGTTCTTC
V gene: TRBV20-1; J gene: TRBJ2-7; clone size: .; D gene: TRBD2; CDR3 protein: CSARDPFLGTSGTEQYF; CDR3 DNA: TGCAGTGCTAGAGACCCCTTCCTAGGGACTAGCGGGACTGAGCAGTACTTC
V gene: TRBV5-1; J gene: TRBJ2-3; clone size: .; D gene: .; CDR3 protein: CASSLGQASGVDTQYF; CDR3 DNA: TGCGCCAGCAGCTTGGGACAGGCGTCAGGGGTGGATACGCAGTATTTT
V gene: TRBV30; J gene: TRBJ2-1; clone size: .; D gene: TRBD2; CDR3 protein: CAWRTSGSGNEQFF; CDR3 DNA: TGTGCCTGGAGGACTAGCGGGAGTGGCAATGAGCAGTTCTTC
V gene: TRBV5-6; J gene: TRBJ1-1; clone size: few; D gene: TRBD1; CDR3 protein: CASSGLTGTTEAFF; CDR3 DNA: TGTGCCAGCAGCGGCTTGACAGGGACCACTGAAGCTTTCTTT
V gene: TRBV6-5; J gene: TRBJ2-3; clone size: few; D gene: .; CDR3 protein: CASRRGESAQYF; CDR3 DNA: TGTGCCAGCAGGCGAGGGGAATCCGCGCAGTATTTT
V gene: TRBV12-3/TRBV12-4; J gene: TRBJ2-2; clone size: many; D gene: .; CDR3 protein: CASSQGLNTGELFF; CDR3 DNA: TGTGCCAGCAGTCAGGGCCTTAACACCGGGGAGCTGTTTTTT
V gene: TRBV27; J gene: TRBJ2-7; clone size: many; D gene: .; CDR3 protein: CASSTRSGEQYF; CDR3 DNA: TGTGCCAGCAGTACGCGGAGTGGCGAGCAGTACTTC